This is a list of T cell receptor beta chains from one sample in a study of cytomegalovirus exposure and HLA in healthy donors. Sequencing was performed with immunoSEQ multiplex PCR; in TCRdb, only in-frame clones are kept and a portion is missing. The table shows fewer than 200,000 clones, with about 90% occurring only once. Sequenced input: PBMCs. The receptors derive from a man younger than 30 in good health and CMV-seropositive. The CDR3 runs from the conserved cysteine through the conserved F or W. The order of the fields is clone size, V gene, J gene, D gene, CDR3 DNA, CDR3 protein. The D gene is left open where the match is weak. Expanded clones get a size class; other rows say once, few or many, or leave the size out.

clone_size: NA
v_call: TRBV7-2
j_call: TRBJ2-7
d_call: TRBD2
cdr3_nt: TGTGCCAGCAGCTTAGATGGGCCAGCGGGAGCCGTATACGAGCAGTACTTC
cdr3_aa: CASSLDGPAGAVYEQYF

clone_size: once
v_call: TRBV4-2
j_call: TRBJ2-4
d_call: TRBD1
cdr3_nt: TGTGCCAGCAGCCTCCCGCAGGGGGAGTCAAACATTCAGTACTTC
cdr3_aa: CASSLPQGESNIQYF

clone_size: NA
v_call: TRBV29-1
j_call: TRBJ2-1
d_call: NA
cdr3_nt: TGCAGCGTTGGTGAGAGTTGGTACAATGAGCAGTTCTTC
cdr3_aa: CSVGESWYNEQFF

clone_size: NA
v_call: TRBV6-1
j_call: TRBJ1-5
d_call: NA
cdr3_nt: TGTGCCAGCAAAAAGGGGCAGGATGGAAATCAGCCCCAGCATTTT
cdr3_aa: CASKKGQDGNQPQHF

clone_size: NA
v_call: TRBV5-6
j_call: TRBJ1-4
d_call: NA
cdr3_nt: TGTGCCAGCAGGGTGTGGGCAGGGTCGAATGAAAAACTGTTTTTT
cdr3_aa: CASRVWAGSNEKLFF

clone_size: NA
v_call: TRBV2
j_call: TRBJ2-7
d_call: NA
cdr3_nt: TGTGCCAGCAGTGAGAGGTACGAGCAGTACTTC
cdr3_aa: CASSERYEQYF

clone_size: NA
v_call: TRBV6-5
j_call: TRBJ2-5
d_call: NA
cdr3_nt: TGTGCCAGCACCAGGCTAGGGGGAGAGACCCAGTACTTC
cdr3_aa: CASTRLGGETQYF

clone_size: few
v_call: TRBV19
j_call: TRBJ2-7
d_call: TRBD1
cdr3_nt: TGTGCCAGTTCCGACAGGGGAAACCTACTGGAGCAGTACTTC
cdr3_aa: CASSDRGNLLEQYF

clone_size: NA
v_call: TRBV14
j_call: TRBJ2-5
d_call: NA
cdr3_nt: TGTGCCAGCAGCCAACGAACGGGAGTCTTGGAGACCCAGTACTTC
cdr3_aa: CASSQRTGVLETQYF

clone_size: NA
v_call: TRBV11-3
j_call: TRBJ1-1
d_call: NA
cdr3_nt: TGTGCCAGCAGCGCGGATCCTCGACAGTTGACTGAAGCTTTCTTT
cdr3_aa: CASSADPRQLTEAFF

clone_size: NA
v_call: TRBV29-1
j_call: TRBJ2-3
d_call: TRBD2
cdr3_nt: TGCAGCGTTGGCTTCTCTAGCGGGAGAGATACGCAGTATTTT
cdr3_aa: CSVGFSSGRDTQYF

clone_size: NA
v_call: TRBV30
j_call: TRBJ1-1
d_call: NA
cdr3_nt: TGTGCCTGGAGTGTACTGGTTCGGGGGAACACTGAAGCTTTCTTT
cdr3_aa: CAWSVLVRGNTEAFF

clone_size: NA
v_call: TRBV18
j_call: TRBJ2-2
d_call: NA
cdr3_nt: TGTGCCAGCTCACCTGACAGCGTCAACACCGGGGAGCTGTTTTTT
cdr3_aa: CASSPDSVNTGELFF

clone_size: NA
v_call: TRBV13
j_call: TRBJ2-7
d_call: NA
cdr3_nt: TGTGCCAGCAGCTTATATTCCCAGGGGCTCACCGAGCAGTACTTC
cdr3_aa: CASSLYSQGLTEQYF

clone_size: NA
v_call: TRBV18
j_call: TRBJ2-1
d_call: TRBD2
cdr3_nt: TGTGCCAGCTCAAAACGGGAGGCCTCTAACAATGAGCAGTTCTTC
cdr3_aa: CASSKREASNNEQFF

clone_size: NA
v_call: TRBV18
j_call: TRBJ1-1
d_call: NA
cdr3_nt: TGTGCCAGCTCACCCGAAGGAGCGGGAGCTTTCTTT
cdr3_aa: CASSPEGAGAFF

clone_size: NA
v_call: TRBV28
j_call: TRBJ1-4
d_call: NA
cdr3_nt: TGTGCCAGCAGTACTAGGACGGGAGAAAAACTGTTTTTT
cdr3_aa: CASSTRTGEKLFF

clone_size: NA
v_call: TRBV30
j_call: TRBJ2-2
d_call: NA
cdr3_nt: TGTGCCTGGAGTGTACAGGACACCGGGGAGCTGTTTTTT
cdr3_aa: CAWSVQDTGELFF

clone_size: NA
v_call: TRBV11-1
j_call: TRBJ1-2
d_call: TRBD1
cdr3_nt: TGTGCCAGCAGCTTGGATCAGGGGGCGAGGAGCTACACCTTC
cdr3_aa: CASSLDQGARSYTF

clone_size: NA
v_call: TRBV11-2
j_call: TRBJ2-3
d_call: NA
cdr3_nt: TGTGCCAGCAGCTTAGCGGGTGGGAGTTTGGATACGCAGTATTTT
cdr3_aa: CASSLAGGSLDTQYF

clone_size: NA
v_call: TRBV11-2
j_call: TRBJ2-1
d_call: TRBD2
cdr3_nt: TGTGCCAGCAAGGCTAGCGGCAATGAGCAGTTCTTC
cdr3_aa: CASKASGNEQFF

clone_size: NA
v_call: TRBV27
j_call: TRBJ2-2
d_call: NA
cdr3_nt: TGTGCCAGCAGTCCCAGGGAAACCGGGGAGCTGTTTTTT
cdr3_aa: CASSPRETGELFF

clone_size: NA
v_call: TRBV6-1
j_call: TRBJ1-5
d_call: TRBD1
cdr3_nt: TGTGCCAGCGGAGGGACAGGGGGAGGCAATCAGCCCCAGCATTTT
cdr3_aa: CASGGTGGGNQPQHF

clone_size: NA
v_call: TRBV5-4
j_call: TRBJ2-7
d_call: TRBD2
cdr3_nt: TGTGCCAGCAGCCCGGGTGGCGGGACTAGCTACGAGCAGTACTTC
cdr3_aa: CASSPGGGTSYEQYF

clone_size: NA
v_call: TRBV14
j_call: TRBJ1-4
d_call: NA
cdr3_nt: TGTGCCAGCAGCCAGGGGGGAAATGAAAAACTGTTTTTT
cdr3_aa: CASSQGGNEKLFF

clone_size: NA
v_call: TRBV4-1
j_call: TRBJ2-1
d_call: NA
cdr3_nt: TGCGCCAGCAGCCACCGATCAGATGAGCAGTTCTTC
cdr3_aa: CASSHRSDEQFF

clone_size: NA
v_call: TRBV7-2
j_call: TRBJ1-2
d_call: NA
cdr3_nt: TGTGCCAGCAGCTTAGCGACCGGGGGTGGCTACACCTTC
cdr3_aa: CASSLATGGGYTF

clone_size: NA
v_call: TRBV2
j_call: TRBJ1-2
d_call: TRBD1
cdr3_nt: TGTGCCAGCAGTGAACAGAACCCACGGCTGGGACAGGGCTATGGCTACACCTTC
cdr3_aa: CASSEQNPRLGQGYGYTF

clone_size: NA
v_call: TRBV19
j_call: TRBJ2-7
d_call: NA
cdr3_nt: TGTGCCAGTAGTATGTTTCCGGGCTACGAGCAGTACTTC
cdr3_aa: CASSMFPGYEQYF

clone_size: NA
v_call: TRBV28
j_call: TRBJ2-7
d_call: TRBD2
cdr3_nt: TGTGCCAGCAGTTCTTCCGGGACTAGCGGGAGTTTTGAGCAGTACTTC
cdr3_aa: CASSSSGTSGSFEQYF

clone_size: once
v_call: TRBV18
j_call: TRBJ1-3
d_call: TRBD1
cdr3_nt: TGTGCCAGTCTGGACAGGAATCGGGGAAACACCATATATTTT
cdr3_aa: CASLDRNRGNTIYF

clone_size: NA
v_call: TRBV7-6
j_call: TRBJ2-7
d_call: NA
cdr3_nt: TGTGCCAGCAGCTTTCAGGGGCACGGCTACGAGCAGTACTTC
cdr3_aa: CASSFQGHGYEQYF

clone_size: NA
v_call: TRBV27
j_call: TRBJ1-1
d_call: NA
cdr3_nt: TGTGCCAGCAGTTTCGGGTGGGACACTGAAGCTTTCTTT
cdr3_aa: CASSFGWDTEAFF

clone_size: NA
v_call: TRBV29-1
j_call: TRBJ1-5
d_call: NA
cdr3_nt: TGCAGCGTTGAAGTGGCGGGGAATCAGCCCCAGCATTTT
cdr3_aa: CSVEVAGNQPQHF

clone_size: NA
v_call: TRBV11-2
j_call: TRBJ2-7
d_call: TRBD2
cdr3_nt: TGTGCCAGCAGCTTAGCTAGCGGGGCCTCCTACGAGCAGTACTTC
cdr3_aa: CASSLASGASYEQYF

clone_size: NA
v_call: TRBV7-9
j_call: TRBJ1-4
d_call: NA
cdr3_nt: TGTGCCAGCAGCCAGTGGGGGGATGAAAAACTGTTTTTT
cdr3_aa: CASSQWGDEKLFF

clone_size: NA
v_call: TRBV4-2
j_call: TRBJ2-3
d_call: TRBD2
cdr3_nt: TGTGCCAGCAGCCCCGGACTAGCGGGAGGGATACAAACAGATACGCAGTATTTT
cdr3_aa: CASSPGLAGGIQTDTQYF

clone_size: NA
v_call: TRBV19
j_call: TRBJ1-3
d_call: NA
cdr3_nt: TGTGCCAGTTCGGGGAGCGCCGGCACCATATATTTT
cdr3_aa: CASSGSAGTIYF

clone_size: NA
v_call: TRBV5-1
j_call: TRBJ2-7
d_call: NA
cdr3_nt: TGCGCCAGCAGCTTGGTACAGACAAAGTCCTACGAGCAGTACTTC
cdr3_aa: CASSLVQTKSYEQYF

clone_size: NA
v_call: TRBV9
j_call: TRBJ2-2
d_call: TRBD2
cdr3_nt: TGTGCCAGCAGCGTAGGAGCGGGAGGTCCCGGGGAGCTGTTTTTT
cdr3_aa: CASSVGAGGPGELFF

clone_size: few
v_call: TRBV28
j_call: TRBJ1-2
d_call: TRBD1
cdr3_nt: TGTGCCAGCAGTCCGACAGGGGGCAATGGCTACACCTTC
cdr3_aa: CASSPTGGNGYTF

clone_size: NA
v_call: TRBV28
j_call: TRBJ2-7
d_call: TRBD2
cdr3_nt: TGTGCCAGCAGTTTAGGGGCTAGCGGGAGTGGGGAGCAGTACTTC
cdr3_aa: CASSLGASGSGEQYF

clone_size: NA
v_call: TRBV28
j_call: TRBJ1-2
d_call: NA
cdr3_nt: TGTGCCAGCTTGGGGGGGAGTATCTATGGCTACACCTTC
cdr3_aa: CASLGGSIYGYTF

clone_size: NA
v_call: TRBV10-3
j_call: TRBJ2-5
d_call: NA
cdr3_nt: TGTGCCATCAGTGAGTCCCCGTCGGGGTTGGAGACCCAGTACTTC
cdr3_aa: CAISESPSGLETQYF

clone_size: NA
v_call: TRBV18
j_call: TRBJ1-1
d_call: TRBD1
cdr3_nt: TGTGCCAGCTCATCCGGGACAGGGTCGAGAGCTTTCTTT
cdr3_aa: CASSSGTGSRAFF

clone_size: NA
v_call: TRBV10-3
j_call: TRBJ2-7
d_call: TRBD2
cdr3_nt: TGTGCCATCAGTGATACGGGCGGCGGGGGCGAGCAGTACTTC
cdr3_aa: CAISDTGGGGEQYF

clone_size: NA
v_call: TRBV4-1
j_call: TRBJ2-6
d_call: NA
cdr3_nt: TGCGCCAGCAGCCAAATCCGGGGTTCTGGGGCCAACGTCCTGACTTTC
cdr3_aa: CASSQIRGSGANVLTF

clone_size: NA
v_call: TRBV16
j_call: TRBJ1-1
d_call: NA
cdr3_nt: TGTGCCAGCAGCCAATCGAGGCTCTCGAACACTGAAGCTTTCTTT
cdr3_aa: CASSQSRLSNTEAFF